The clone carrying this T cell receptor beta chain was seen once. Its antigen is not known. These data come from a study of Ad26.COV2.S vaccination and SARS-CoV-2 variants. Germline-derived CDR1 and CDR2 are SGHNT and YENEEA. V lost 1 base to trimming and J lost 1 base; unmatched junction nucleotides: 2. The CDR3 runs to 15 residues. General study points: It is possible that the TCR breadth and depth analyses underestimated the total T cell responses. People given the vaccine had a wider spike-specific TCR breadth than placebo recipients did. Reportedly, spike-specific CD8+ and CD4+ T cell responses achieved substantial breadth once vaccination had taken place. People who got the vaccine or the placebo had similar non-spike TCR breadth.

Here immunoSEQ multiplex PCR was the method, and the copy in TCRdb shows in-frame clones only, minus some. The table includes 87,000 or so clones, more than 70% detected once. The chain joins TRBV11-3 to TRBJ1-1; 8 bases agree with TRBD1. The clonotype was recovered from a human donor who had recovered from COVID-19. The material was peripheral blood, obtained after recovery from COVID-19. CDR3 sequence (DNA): TGTGCCAGCAGCTTAGGAGGGACAGGGAACACTGAAGCTTTCTTT. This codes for CASSLGGTGNTEAFF.